Listed here are 17 T cell receptor beta chains from one sample, sequenced in a study of blood T cell repertoires in COVID-19. Only in-frame clones appear in the TCRdb table, and some are missing; sequencing was by immunoSEQ multiplex PCR. This sample carries approximately 400,000 clones, 70% to 85% of them seen once, and the ten largest clones take approximately 1%. The specimen was peripheral blood. These receptor sequences come from a human donor with acute or convalescent COVID-19. The donor label of this sample is uncertain.

Written as DNA, the CDR3 is TGTGCCAGCAGCTCCAGGGGGCTACTGTACGAGCAGTACTTC. Translation gives CASSSRGLLYEQYF. The chain employs TRBV7-8 and TRBJ2-7; 8 nucleotides agree with TRBD1. The CDR3 spans 14 residues. Germline V gene lookup returns CDR1 SGHVS and CDR2 FQNEAQ. The junction had 6 bases not matched to a gene; V was cut back by 4 bases and J by 4 bases.

The V gene is TRBV3-1 (or the pseudogene TRBV3-2), the J gene TRBJ2-3; 7 nucleotides match TRBD1. Unmatched junction bases numbered 5, after V lost 4 bases and J lost 4 bases. Looked up from germline, CDR1 is LGHDT and CDR2 is YNNKEL (reference sequence). This CDR3 spans 14 amino acids. This CDR3 is CASSLGTVADTQYF. The CDR3, as DNA: TGTGCCAGCAGCCTGGGGACAGTAGCAGATACGCAGTATTTT.

V and J are TRBV4-1 and TRBJ2-7, with 8 bases that match TRBD2. CDR1 MGHRA and CDR2 YSYEKL come from the germline V gene. V lost 4 bases, J lost 4 bases, and 3 bases stayed unmatched. The CDR3 has 13 residues. The CDR3 region is CASSPREGYEQYF. CDR3 bases: TGCGCCAGCAGCCCCCGGGAGGGGTACGAGCAGTACTTC.

V and J are TRBV5-4 and TRBJ2-7, with 7 bases matching TRBD1. This CDR3 comprises 16 residues. Germline CDR1 is SGHNT and CDR2 is YYREEE (reference sequence). Unmatched junction bases numbered 10, after V lost 4 bases and J lost 0 bases. The CDR3 spells CASSAGTALASYEQYF. In DNA form, the CDR3 reads TGTGCCAGCAGCGCTGGGACAGCACTTGCCTCCTACGAGCAGTACTTC.

The chain uses TRBV30 and TRBJ1-6; no firm D call. The germline gives CDR1 GTSNPN, CDR2 SVGIG (reference sequence). V lost 5 bases and J lost 9, with 14 bases in between. CDR3 length: 13 amino acids. CDR3 DNA: TGTGCCTGGGGGCTAGGCATGAGTTCACCCCTCCACTTT. The encoded protein is CAWGLGMSSPLHF.

This clone was detected once. The chain uses TRBV5-6 and TRBJ1-5, with TRBD1 matching 9 bases. The CDR3 consists of 16 residues. Germline lookup yields CDR1 SGHDT and CDR2 YYEEEE. V trimming: 5 bases; J trimming: 7 bases; junction bases outside the gene matches: 13. The CDR3 spells CASSSAGTGRGQPQHF. The DNA for the CDR3 is TGTGCCAGCAGTTCCGCCGGGACAGGGAGGGGACAGCCCCAGCATTTT.

The chain recombines TRBV7-9 with TRBJ2-5; TRBD2 aligns across 7 bases. V lost 5 bases to trimming and J lost 3 bases; unmatched junction nucleotides: 9. Per the germline V gene, CDR1 is SEHNR and CDR2 is FQNEAQ (reference sequence). The CDR3 is 15 residues long. The CDR3 DNA sequence: TGTGCCAGCAGCGCAACCGGGACTATGGAAGAGACCCAGTACTTC. Translated, it gives CASSATGTMEETQYF.

This chain connects TRBV11-2 to TRBJ2-1; 10 bases are shared with TRBD1. CDR1 and CDR2 from the germline V gene are SGHAT and FQNNGV. The CDR3 totals 15 residues. The V and J ends lost 5 bases and 10 bases, in that order; junction bases with no gene match: 11. The CDR3 region has the DNA TGTGCCAGCAGCCCAGCGGGGACAGGGGTTCTGGAGCAGTTCTTC. Amino acid sequence: CASSPAGTGVLEQFF.

The chain links TRBV4-2 to TRBJ1-2, with a tentative D call TRBD1 (5 bases). This CDR3 spans 14 amino acids. V lost 0 bases and J lost 8, with 13 bases in between. Germline-derived CDR1 and CDR2 are LGHNA and YNFKEQ. CDR3 in DNA: TGTGCCAGCAGCCAAGACTCAGTGACAGCAGGCTACACCTTC. It is translated as CASSQDSVTAGYTF.

The V gene is TRBV9, the J gene TRBJ2-1; D unclear. Trimming shortened V by 4 bases and J by 0 bases, and 11 bases separated the two germline ends. The germline CDR1 and CDR2 sequences are SGDLS and YYNGEE. The CDR3 consists of 15 residues. The CDR3 sequence: CASSPVPSSYNEQFF. The CDR3 nucleotides read TGTGCCAGCAGCCCGGTGCCTAGCTCCTACAATGAGCAGTTCTTC.

This chain links TRBV5-6 with TRBJ1-1; D gene unclear. Between the trimmed V and J ends, which lost 2 bases and 3 bases, there was a span of 8 bases. Germline CDR1 reads SGHDT; CDR2 reads YYEEEE. CDR3 length equals 13 residues. CDR3 amino acids: CASSLQSHTEAFF. In DNA form, the CDR3 reads TGTGCCAGCAGCTTACAGAGCCACACTGAAGCTTTCTTT.

This rearrangement joins TRBV9 to TRBJ1-6; 9 bases map to TRBD1. Losses at the gene ends were 1 base for V and 9 bases for J; bases not matched to a gene: 5. Looked up from germline, CDR1 is SGDLS and CDR2 is YYNGEE. This CDR3 has 15 amino acids. This CDR3 reads CASSVTGTGSSPLHF. DNA of the CDR3: TGTGCCAGCAGCGTAACCGGGACAGGGAGTTCACCCCTCCACTTT.

With respect to this clone: Additional DNA sequences in this sample encode the identical CDR3. V usage is TRBV18 and J usage is TRBJ2-7; 10 nucleotides line up with TRBD1. Losses at the gene ends were 3 bases for V and 2 bases for J; bases not matched to a gene: 1. Germline V CDR1 and CDR2: KGHSH, LQKENI. The CDR3 sequence is 14 residues long. The CDR3 DNA reads TGTGCCAGCTCACCCGGGACAGGGGCCTACGAGCAGTACTTC. Translated, it gives CASSPGTGAYEQYF.

The V and J genes are TRBV19 and TRBJ1-2; perhaps TRBD1 as D (5 bases). V was trimmed by 7 bases and J by 7 bases, leaving 16 bases between them. Germline CDR1 reads LNHDA; CDR2 reads SQIVND (reference sequence). The CDR3 is made up of 13 amino acids. CDR3 bases: TGTGCCAGTACCCCGGGGGTGACTCGTGGCTACACCTTC. It specifies CASTPGVTRGYTF.

The chain links TRBV11-2 to TRBJ2-7; maybe TRBD1 (5 bases). Trimming cost V 5 bases and J 3 bases, with 14 bases left between them. CDR3 size: 14 residues. The germline gives CDR1 SGHAT, CDR2 FQNNGV. CDR3 in amino acids: CASSPSGLGYEQYF. For the CDR3, the DNA is TGTGCCAGCAGCCCTTCAGGGTTAGGCTACGAGCAGTACTTC.

This clone was recorded a few times. The genes are TRBV5-4 and TRBJ2-1, with 12 bases aligning to TRBD2. Per the germline V gene, CDR1 is SGHNT and CDR2 is YYREEE (reference sequence). The CDR3 consists of 15 residues. Trimming took 3 bases from V and 4 from J; bases not matched to a gene: 2. CDR3 coding DNA: TGTGCCAGCAGCTCCGGGACTAGCGGGTACAATGAGCAGTTCTTC. Translated: CASSSGTSGYNEQFF.

The V and J genes are TRBV5-1 and TRBJ1-2, with a tentative D call TRBD1 (5 bases). CDR1 and CDR2 from the germline V gene are SGHRS and YFSETQ. V dropped 0 bases and J dropped 8 bases, with 11 bases sitting between them. The CDR3 has 13 residues. CDR3 amino acids: CASSLAAGHGYTF. The CDR3 DNA reads as TGCGCCAGCAGCTTGGCGGCAGGGCACGGCTACACCTTC.